This TCR beta chain derives from a study of blood T cell repertoires in COVID-19. The V segment lost 2 bases and the J segment 2 bases; nucleotides outside the gene matches: 5. Germline loops: CDR1 MNHEY, CDR2 SVGAGI. The CDR3 has 15 residues. Per the original data handling: Reference gene primer amplification gave nucleated cell count estimates. Clones were sequenced by immunoSEQ multiplex PCR, and TCRdb holds only the in-frame ones, with some missing. That table gives V, J and clone size, and the DNA gave D and trimming. Altogether over 150,000 clones are present, 80% to 85% being singletons, with the ten largest covering 2.5% to 3.5%. A single count supports this clone.

This rearrangement joins TRBV6-5 to TRBJ1-2; 7 nucleotides match TRBD1. The receptor was isolated from a woman aged 60-75 years with acute or convalescent COVID-19. The sample consisted of peripheral blood. CDR3 DNA: TGTGCCAGCAGTTACGCCCGGACAGGAAACTATGGCTACACCTTC. The encoded protein is CASSYARTGNYGYTF.